This TCR beta chain is drawn from a study of control samples from healthy donors and cancer patients. The CDR3 spans 14 residues. The germline V gene has CDR1 SGHAT and CDR2 FQDESV (reference sequence). V was pared by 1 base and J by 1 base, with 7 bases between. Only in-frame clones appear in the TCRdb table, and some are missing; sequencing was by immunoSEQ multiplex PCR. This table has roughly 160,000 clones, just over 85% appearing once. This chain uses TRBV11-1 with TRBJ2-5; no clear D. The sequenced sample consisted of blood. This clonotype originated in a woman aged 25-40 years in good health. CDR3 in amino acids: CASSLVSSQETQYF. CDR3 DNA: TGTGCCAGCAGCTTAGTCTCTAGCCAAGAGACCCAGTACTTC. Drawing the rest from reference TRBV11-1 and TRBJ2-5, the complete variable domain is EAEVAQSPRYKITEKSQAVAFWCDPISGHATLYWYRQILGQGPELLVQFQDESVVDDSQLPKDRFSAERLKGVDSTLKIQPAELGDSAMYLCASSLVSSQETQYFGPGTRLLVL.